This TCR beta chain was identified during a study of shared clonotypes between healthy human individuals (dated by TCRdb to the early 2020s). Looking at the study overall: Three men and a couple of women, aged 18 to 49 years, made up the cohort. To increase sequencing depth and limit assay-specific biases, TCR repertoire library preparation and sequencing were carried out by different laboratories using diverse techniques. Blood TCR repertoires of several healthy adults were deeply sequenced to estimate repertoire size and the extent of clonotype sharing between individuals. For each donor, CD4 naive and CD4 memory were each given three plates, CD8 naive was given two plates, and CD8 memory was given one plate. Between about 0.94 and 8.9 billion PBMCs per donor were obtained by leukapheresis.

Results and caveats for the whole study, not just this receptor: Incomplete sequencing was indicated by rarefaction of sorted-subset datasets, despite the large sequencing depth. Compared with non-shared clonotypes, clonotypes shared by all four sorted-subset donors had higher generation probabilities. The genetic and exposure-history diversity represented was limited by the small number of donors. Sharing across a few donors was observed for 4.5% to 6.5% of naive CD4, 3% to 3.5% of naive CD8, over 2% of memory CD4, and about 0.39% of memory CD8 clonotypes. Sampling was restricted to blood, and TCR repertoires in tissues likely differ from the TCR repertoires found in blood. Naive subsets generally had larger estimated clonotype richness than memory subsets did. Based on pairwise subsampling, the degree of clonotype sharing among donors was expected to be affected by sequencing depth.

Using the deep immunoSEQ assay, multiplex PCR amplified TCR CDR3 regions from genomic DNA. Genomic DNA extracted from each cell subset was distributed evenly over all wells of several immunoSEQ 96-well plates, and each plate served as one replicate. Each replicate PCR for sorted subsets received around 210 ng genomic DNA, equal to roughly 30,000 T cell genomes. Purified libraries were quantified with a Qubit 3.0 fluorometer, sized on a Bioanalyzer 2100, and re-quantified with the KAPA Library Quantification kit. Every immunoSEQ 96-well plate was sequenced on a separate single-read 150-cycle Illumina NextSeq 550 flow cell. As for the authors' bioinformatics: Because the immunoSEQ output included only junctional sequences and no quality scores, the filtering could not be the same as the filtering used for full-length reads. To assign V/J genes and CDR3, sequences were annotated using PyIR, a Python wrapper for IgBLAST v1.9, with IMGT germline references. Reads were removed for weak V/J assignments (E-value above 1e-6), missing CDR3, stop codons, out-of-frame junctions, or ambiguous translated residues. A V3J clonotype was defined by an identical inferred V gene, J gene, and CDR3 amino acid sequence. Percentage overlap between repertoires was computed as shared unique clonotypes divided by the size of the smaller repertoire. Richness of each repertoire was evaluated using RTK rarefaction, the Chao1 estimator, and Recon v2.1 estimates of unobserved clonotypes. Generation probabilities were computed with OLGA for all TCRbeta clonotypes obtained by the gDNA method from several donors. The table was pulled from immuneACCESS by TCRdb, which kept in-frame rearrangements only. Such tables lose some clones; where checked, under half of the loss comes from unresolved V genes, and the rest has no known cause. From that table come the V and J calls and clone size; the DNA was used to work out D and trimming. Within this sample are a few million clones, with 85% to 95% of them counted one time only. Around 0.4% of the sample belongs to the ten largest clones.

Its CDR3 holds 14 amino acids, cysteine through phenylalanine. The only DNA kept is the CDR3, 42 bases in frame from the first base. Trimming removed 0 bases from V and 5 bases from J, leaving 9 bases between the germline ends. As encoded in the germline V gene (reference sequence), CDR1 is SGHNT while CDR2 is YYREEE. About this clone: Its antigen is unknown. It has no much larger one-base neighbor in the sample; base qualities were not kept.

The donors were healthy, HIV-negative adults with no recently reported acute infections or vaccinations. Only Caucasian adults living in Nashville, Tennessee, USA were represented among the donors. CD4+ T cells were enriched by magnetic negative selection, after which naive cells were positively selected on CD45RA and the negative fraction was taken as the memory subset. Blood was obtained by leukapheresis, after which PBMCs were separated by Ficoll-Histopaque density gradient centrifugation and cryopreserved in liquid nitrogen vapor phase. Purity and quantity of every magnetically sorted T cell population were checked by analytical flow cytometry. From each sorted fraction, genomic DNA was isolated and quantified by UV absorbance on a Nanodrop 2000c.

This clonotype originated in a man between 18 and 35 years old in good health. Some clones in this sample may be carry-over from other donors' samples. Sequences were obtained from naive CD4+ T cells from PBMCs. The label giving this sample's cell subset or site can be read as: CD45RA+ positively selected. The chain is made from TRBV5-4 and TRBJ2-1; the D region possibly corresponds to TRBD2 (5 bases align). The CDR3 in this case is CASSLGRDNNEQFF. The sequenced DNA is TGTGCCAGCAGCTTGGGACGGGATAACAATGAGCAGTTCTTC.